This T cell receptor beta chain was recovered during a study of cytomegalovirus exposure and HLA in healthy donors. Turning to the study itself: Among the approximately 400 genotyped donors, 70% to 85% were placed in the Caucasian-associated ancestry cluster.

The PCR contained 60 Vbeta and 13 Jbeta primers. TCRdb's copy holds only in-frame clones and misses some; the assay was immunoSEQ multiplex PCR. The repertoire has more than 200,000 clones, over 75% of them found once; the top ten carry about 1.2%. The CDR3 has 13 residues. Germline V gene lookup returns CDR1 MDHEN and CDR2 SYDVKM. V lost 5 bases and J lost 8, with 15 bases in between. The chain uses TRBV28 and TRBJ1-1; D is ambiguous. The origin of this receptor is a human donor in good health. Sequencing was done on a sample of PBMCs. The CDR3 region has the DNA TGTGCCAGCAGTCTTAACACCGTACTAGAAGCTTTCTTT. Residues: CASSLNTVLEAFF.